The 32 T cell receptor beta chains below come from one sample, sequenced in a study of blood T cell repertoires in COVID-19. TCRdb's copy holds only in-frame clones and misses some; the assay was immunoSEQ multiplex PCR. Of around 150,000 clones detected, about 85% appear once; the ten largest clones hold about 3.3%. What was sequenced was peripheral blood. These receptors came from a human donor with acute or convalescent COVID-19. The donor label of this sample is uncertain.

CDR3 nucleotides: TGTGCCAGCAGTGTTAACCACCTAAGCTCTGGAAACACCATATATTTT. Its protein is CASSVNHLSSGNTIYF. The chain couples TRBV2 to TRBJ1-3; D call uncertain. The CDR3 length is 16 residues. V was pared by 4 bases and J by 0 bases, with 13 bases between. The germline V gene encodes CDR1 SNHLY and CDR2 FYNNEI. Supplemented by reference TRBV2 and TRBJ1-3, the full variable domain reads EPEVTQTPSHQVTQMGQEVILRCVPISNHLYFYWYRQILGQKVEFLVSFYNNEISEKSEIFDDQFSVERPDGSNFTLKIRSTKLEDSAMYFCASSVNHLSSGNTIYFGEGSWLTVV.

The chain couples TRBV2 to TRBJ1-2; D not resolved. The CDR3 is 12 residues long. The V end was cut by 6 bases, the J end by 5 bases, with 10 bases between. Germline V gives CDR1 SNHLY, CDR2 FYNNEI. CDR3 bases: TGTGCCAGCAGCTTGACTTTGTATGGCTACACCTTC. Amino acids: CASSLTLYGYTF.

This clone has only one observation. The chain couples TRBV27 to TRBJ1-2; the match to TRBD1 covers 7 bases. The V gene's germline CDR1 is MNHEY and CDR2 SMNVEV (reference sequence). The CDR3 covers 13 residues. The trim removed 5 bases at V and 4 bases at J, leaving 4 bases unmatched. The CDR3 sequence is CASSGGTAYGYTF. For the CDR3, the DNA is TGTGCCAGCAGTGGAGGGACAGCCTATGGCTACACCTTC.

This chain joins TRBV30 and TRBJ1-2; possibly TRBD1 for D (5 bases). The CDR3 consists of 14 residues. V lost 2 bases to trimming and J lost 3 bases, with 13 bases between them. Germline V CDR1 and CDR2: GTSNPN, SVGIG (reference sequence). The CDR3 protein is CAWSFSGGYYGYTF. CDR3 in DNA: TGTGCCTGGAGTTTTTCCGGGGGATACTATGGCTACACCTTC.

CDR3 in amino acids: CSVEDHGQVPNTEAFF. Written as DNA, the CDR3 is TGCAGCGTTGAAGACCACGGACAGGTGCCTAACACTGAAGCTTTCTTT. This sequence joins TRBV29-1 and TRBJ1-1; TRBD1 matches at 7 bases. CDR1 SQVTM and CDR2 ANQGSEA come from the germline V gene. There are 16 residues in the CDR3. Trimming cost V 0 bases and J 2 bases; bases outside gene matches: 9.

The rearrangement uses TRBV18 and TRBJ1-2, with a weak D call TRBD1 (5 bases). The CDR3 loop spans 15 amino acids. Germline V gives CDR1 KGHSH, CDR2 LQKENI. V lost 2 bases and J lost 2, with 12 bases in between. In nucleotides, the CDR3 is TGTGCCAGCTCACCAGTTGGGGCTGGGAACTATGGCTACACCTTC. Translated, it gives CASSPVGAGNYGYTF.

The chain uses TRBV25-1 and TRBJ1-1, with D possibly matching TRBD1 (5 bases). The germline gives CDR1 MGHDK, CDR2 SYGVNS. V dropped 9 bases and J dropped 4 bases, with 12 bases sitting between them. This CDR3 spans 12 amino acids. The CDR3 region is CASKGEATEAFF. As DNA, the CDR3 is TGTGCCAGTAAAGGGGAGGCCACTGAAGCTTTCTTT.

The chain links TRBV10-1 to TRBJ2-1, with 7 bases fitting TRBD2. Trimming cost V 5 bases and J 12 bases; bases outside gene matches: 16. CDR3 length: 15 amino acids. From germline, CDR1 is WNHNN and CDR2 SYGVQD (reference sequence). The CDR3 reads CASSTGGGGGYTQFF. CDR3 nucleotide sequence: TGCGCCAGCAGTACCGGCGGTGGCGGGGGTTACACGCAGTTCTTC.

This clone appeared a few times. CDR3 amino acids: CASSQGHGYTF. The CDR3 nucleotides read TGTGCCAGCAGCCAGGGCCATGGCTACACCTTC. The chain couples TRBV2 to TRBJ1-2, with a weak D call TRBD1 (5 bases). The V gene's germline CDR1 is SNHLY and CDR2 FYNNEI. V dropped 6 bases and J dropped 6 bases, with 8 bases sitting between them. This CDR3 has 11 amino acids.

This chain links TRBV7-2 with TRBJ2-2; TRBD1 agrees at 9 bases. The CDR3 contains 16 residues. Germline values: CDR1 SGHTA, CDR2 FQGNSA. The J segment lost 2 bases and the V segment lost 6 bases, leaving 7 bases of the junction unmatched. The CDR3 DNA sequence: TGTGCCAGCAGTCCAACAGGGGGCTCTAACACCGGGGAGCTGTTTTTT. Amino acid sequence: CASSPTGGSNTGELFF.

The chain carries TRBV3-1 (or the pseudogene TRBV3-2) and TRBJ1-3; 8 bases match TRBD1. The CDR3 consists of 14 residues. The J segment lost 2 bases and the V segment lost 7 bases, leaving 4 bases of the junction unmatched. Germline V gene data show CDR1 as LGHDT and CDR2 as YNNKEL (reference sequence). The CDR3 here is CASTKQGAGNTIYF. In DNA form, the CDR3 reads TGTGCCAGCACGAAACAGGGGGCTGGAAACACCATATATTTT.

This clone occurred a few times. An end of the junction differs from the germline gene, which may be a read error. The gene calls are TRBV7-3 and TRBJ2-1; 8 bases line up with TRBD2. CDR1 is SGHTA, CDR2 FQGTGA, per germline. This CDR3 has 15 residues. CDR3 bases: TGTGCCAGCAGCTTAACACTAGCGGCCTACGATGAGCAGTTCTTC. Protein product: CASSLTLAAYDEQFF.

The rearrangement joins TRBV7-2 to TRBJ1-4; 11 bases fit TRBD1. The germline gives CDR1 SGHTA, CDR2 FQGNSA. Trimming removed 0 bases from V and 10 bases from J; junction bases left unmatched: 1. CDR3 size: 14 residues. Written as DNA, the CDR3 is TGTGCCAGCAGCTTAGCGGGGACAGGGGGAAAACTGTTTTTT. Its protein is CASSLAGTGGKLFF.

CDR3 sequence (DNA): TGTGCCAGCAGCCATCTGGGGGCTAGCGGGGTCCTCTCCTACAATGAGCAGTTCTTC. Protein sequence: CASSHLGASGVLSYNEQFF. The V and J genes are TRBV4-2 and TRBJ2-1, with 9 bases identical to TRBD2. This CDR3 has 19 amino acids. V was clipped by 3 bases and J by 0 bases; unmatched bases: 12. Germline loops: CDR1 LGHNA, CDR2 YNFKEQ.

The chain carries TRBV6-5 and TRBJ1-3; no firm D call. The CDR3 is 14 residues long. V lost 6 bases, J lost 0 bases, and 9 bases lay in between. CDR1 and CDR2 from the germline V gene are MNHEY and SVGAGI. The CDR3 region is CASSEAHSGNTIYF. The CDR3 coding sequence is TGTGCCAGCAGCGAGGCACACTCTGGAAACACCATATATTTT.

V and J are TRBV7-6 and TRBJ2-1, with D tentatively TRBD1 (6 bases). Between the trimmed V and J ends, which lost 5 bases and 12 bases, there was a span of 17 bases. Germline loops: CDR1 SGHVS, CDR2 FNYEAQ. CDR3 size: 13 residues. CDR3 coding DNA: TGTGCCAGCAGCCCTACAGGGCGGGCAGGGCAGTTCTTC. Translating it yields CASSPTGRAGQFF.

This rearrangement joins TRBV6-5 to TRBJ1-3; no firm D call. The CDR3 is 16 residues long. In germline, CDR1 is MNHEY, CDR2 SVGAGI. Trimming pared 0 bases from V and 0 bases from J, leaving 9 bases between. The CDR3 sequence is CASSYSQAGSGNTIYF. The DNA for the CDR3 is TGTGCCAGCAGTTACTCCCAGGCAGGCTCTGGAAACACCATATATTTT.

The rearrangement uses TRBV9 and TRBJ1-5; 7 bases are a match to TRBD1. Trimming cost V 0 bases and J 4 bases; bases outside gene matches: 4. Per the germline V gene, CDR1 is SGDLS and CDR2 is YYNGEE. The CDR3 has 15 amino acids. For the CDR3, the DNA is TGTGCCAGCAGCGTAGCGGACAGGCCAAATCAGCCCCAGCATTTT. Protein: CASSVADRPNQPQHF.

The chain has TRBV5-1 and TRBJ1-6; D ambiguous. The CDR3 is 15 residues long. V lost 0 bases, J lost 9 bases, and 13 bases lay in between. Germline lookup yields CDR1 SGHRS and CDR2 YFSETQ. CDR3 loop: CASSLESGQRSPLHF. The CDR3 DNA reads as TGCGCCAGCAGCTTGGAGAGTGGGCAACGTTCACCCCTCCACTTT.

The chain has TRBV3-1 (or the pseudogene TRBV3-2) and TRBJ1-2; 10 nucleotides agree with TRBD1. The CDR3 runs 17 residues. V lost 2 bases to trimming and J lost 2 bases; unmatched junction nucleotides: 8. Germline V gives CDR1 LGHDT, CDR2 YNNKEL (reference sequence). CDR3: CASSQLPGQGVNYGYTF. Here the CDR3 DNA reads TGTGCCAGCAGCCAACTTCCTGGACAGGGGGTGAACTATGGCTACACCTTC.

The V and J genes are TRBV28 and TRBJ2-1, with 7 bases matching TRBD2. The CDR3 is 15 residues long. J gave up 7 bases and V 6 bases, and 12 bases lay outside the gene matches. Germline loops: CDR1 MDHEN, CDR2 SYDVKM. The CDR3 loop reads CASRGEELAANEQFF. CDR3 nucleotide sequence: TGTGCCAGCAGGGGGGAGGAGCTAGCGGCAAATGAGCAGTTCTTC.

V is TRBV11-2 and J is TRBJ2-3, with D perhaps TRBD1 (5 bases). CDR1 is SGHAT, CDR2 FQNNGV, per germline. This CDR3 comprises 12 residues. The V gene lost 8 bases and the J gene lost 3 bases, with 9 bases spanning the gap. The CDR3 region is CASGGQTDTQYF. The CDR3 DNA reads TGTGCCAGCGGCGGACAAACAGATACGCAGTATTTT.

The genes are TRBV9 and TRBJ2-2; 12 nucleotides line up with TRBD2. The CDR3 spans 18 residues. Germline V lookup: CDR1 SGDLS, CDR2 YYNGEE. V lost 0 bases, J lost 1 base, and 4 bases stayed unmatched. For the CDR3, the DNA is TGTGCCAGCAGCGTAGGGCTAGCGGGGGGGCGGAACACCGGGGAGCTGTTTTTT. Translated, it gives CASSVGLAGGRNTGELFF.

The chain is built from TRBV6-5 and TRBJ2-1; D may be TRBD1 (6 bases). The CDR3 sequence is 14 residues long. CDR1 is MNHEY and CDR2 is SVGAGI in the germline V gene. V shed 8 bases and J shed 3 bases, with 14 bases lying between them. CDR3 coding DNA: TGTGCCAGCGGAGTAACAGGGCGCTACAATGAGCAGTTCTTC. Its protein product is CASGVTGRYNEQFF.

The chain has TRBV7-9 and TRBJ2-1, with TRBD2 identical over 10 bases. J lost 3 bases, V lost 3 bases, and 5 bases had no gene match. The CDR3 loop spans 16 amino acids. Germline CDR1 SEHNR, CDR2 FQNEAQ (reference sequence). In DNA form, the CDR3 reads TGTGCCAGCAGCTTTCTAGCGGGGGAAGTCTACAATGAGCAGTTCTTC. Its translation: CASSFLAGEVYNEQFF.

In this sample, this clone turned up once. The chain employs TRBV7-9 and TRBJ2-5, with D possibly TRBD1 on 6 matching bases. Per germline, CDR1 SEHNR and CDR2 FQNEAQ (reference sequence). This CDR3 is built from 19 residues. The V and J ends lost 2 bases and 4 bases respectively, with 26 bases between them. The CDR3 loop reads CASSLTSPGPGARVETQYF. CDR3 sequence (DNA): TGTGCCAGCAGCTTAACCTCCCCCGGTCCAGGGGCGCGGGTAGAGACCCAGTACTTC. The full variable domain, in which reference TRBV7-9 and TRBJ2-5 provide the parts outside the CDR3, is DTGVSQNPRHKITKRGQNVTFRCDPISEHNRLYWYRQTLGQGPEFLTYFQNEAQLEKSRLLSDRFSAERPKGSFSTLEIQRTEQGDSAMYLCASSLTSPGPGARVETQYFGPGTRLLVL.

The chain employs TRBV27 and TRBJ2-1; 7 positions match TRBD1. Looked up from germline, CDR1 is MNHEY and CDR2 is SMNVEV (reference sequence). V dropped 2 bases and J dropped 8; count of bases not matched to a gene: 6. This CDR3 contains 14 residues. The CDR3 DNA follows: TGTGCCAGCAGTTTAAGTAGGGGGCTCGATGAGCAGTTCTTC. Protein: CASSLSRGLDEQFF.

V and J are TRBV18 and TRBJ2-2; D unresolved. The germline gives CDR1 KGHSH, CDR2 LQKENI. There are 13 residues in the CDR3. V was pared by 3 bases and J by 8 bases, with 10 bases between. This CDR3 reads CASSPPRVGELFF. CDR3 nucleotides: TGTGCCAGCTCACCCCCCCGGGTGGGGGAGCTGTTTTTT.

A remark on this clone: Within the sample, other DNA sequences also encode this same CDR3. This sequence joins TRBV30 and TRBJ2-7, with 10 bases matching TRBD1. The CDR3 is made up of 13 amino acids. Germline V gene sequence: CDR1 GTSNPN, CDR2 SVGIG (reference sequence). Trimming took 2 bases from V and 3 from J; bases not matched to a gene: 1. CDR3 amino acids: CAWSWTGGYEQYF. The CDR3 DNA reads TGTGCCTGGAGTTGGACAGGGGGCTACGAGCAGTACTTC.

This clone was recorded a few times. CDR3 loop: CASSLRVGRRRLEQFF. In DNA form, the CDR3 reads TGTGCCAGCAGTTTGAGGGTTGGACGGCGGAGGTTAGAGCAGTTCTTC. This sequence joins TRBV28 and TRBJ2-1, with D possibly TRBD2 on 5 matching bases. The ends were cut back, 3 bases at V and 10 bases at J, with 22 bases in the middle. The CDR3 length is 16 residues. CDR1 is MDHEN, CDR2 SYDVKM, per germline.

For this clone: The germline gene is not matched at one end of the junction; a read error may be the cause. The rearrangement links TRBV7-3 to TRBJ1-2; 7 positions agree with TRBD1. CDR3 length equals 13 residues. Germline-derived CDR1 and CDR2 are SGHTA and FQGTGA. In DNA, the CDR3 is TGTGCCAGCAGCTTCCCAGGGGGTAGCGGCTGCACCTTC. Amino acid sequence: CASSFPGGSGCTF.

The chain carries TRBV19 and TRBJ2-1; 11 positions match TRBD1. The germline V gene encodes CDR1 LNHDA and CDR2 SQIVND (reference sequence). Losses at the gene ends were 1 base for V and 4 bases for J; bases not matched to a gene: 3. This CDR3 contains 16 residues. The CDR3 nucleotides are TGTGCCAGTAGTATAGTGGGGACAGGGGGTTACAATGAGCAGTTCTTC. This encodes CASSIVGTGGYNEQFF. Variable domain in full (rest from reference TRBV19 and TRBJ2-1): DGGITQSPKYLFRKEGQNVTLSCEQNLNHDAMYWYRQDPGQGLRLIYYSQIVNDFQKGDIAEGYSVSREKKESFPLTVTSAQKNPTAFYLCASSIVGTGGYNEQFFGPGTRLTVL.